Many counts were recorded for the clone carrying this T cell receptor (beta chain). The sample belongs to a study of molecular identifiers for immune sequencing clone quantification. TCRdb re-analysed the PCR reads in MiXCR, keeping a single row per CDR3 protein. This table holds over 50,000 distinct CDR3 sequences, about a third found once. The authors gated naive CD8 T cells as CD8+CD4-CCR7+CD45RA+ for sorting. The germline V gene has CDR1 SQVTM and CDR2 ANQGSEA. This CDR3 comprises 12 residues. Trimming shortened V by 4 bases and J by 4 bases, and 10 bases separated the two germline ends. The chain uses TRBV29-1 and TRBJ1-1; D is undetermined. This TCR was recovered from a human donor in good health. Some libraries in this study had Jurkat cell RNA spiked in. Sequences were obtained from naive CD8+ T cells from blood, with Jurkat cell RNA spiked in. Subset meaning: FACS-sorted CD8+CD4-CCR7+CD45RA+ naive T cells. The CDR3 DNA reads TGCAGCGTTGTTTTACCCCCCACTGAAGCTTTCTTT. This gives the protein CSVVLPPTEAFF.